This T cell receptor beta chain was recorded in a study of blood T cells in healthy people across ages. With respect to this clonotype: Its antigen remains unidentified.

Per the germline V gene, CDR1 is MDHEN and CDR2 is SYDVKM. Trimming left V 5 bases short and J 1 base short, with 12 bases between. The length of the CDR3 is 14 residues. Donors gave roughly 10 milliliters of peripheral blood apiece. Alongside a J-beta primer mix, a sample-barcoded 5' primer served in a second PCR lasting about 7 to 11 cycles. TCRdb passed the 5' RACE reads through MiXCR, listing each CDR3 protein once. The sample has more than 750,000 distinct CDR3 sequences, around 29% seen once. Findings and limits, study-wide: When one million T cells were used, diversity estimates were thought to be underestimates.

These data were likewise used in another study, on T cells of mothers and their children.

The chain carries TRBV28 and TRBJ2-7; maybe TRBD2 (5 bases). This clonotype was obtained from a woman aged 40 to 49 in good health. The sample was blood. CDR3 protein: CASSLDEGSYEQYF. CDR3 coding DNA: TGTGCCAGCAGTCTGGACGAGGGATCCTACGAGCAGTACTTC.